The clone carrying this T cell receptor (beta chain) showed up just once. Its antigen is undetermined. Every bit of the isolated RNA underwent reverse transcription, so sequencing read expressed TCRB transcripts. About 3.6 million reads were obtained on average from naive, central memory and regulatory T cell samples. The method was immunoSEQ multiplex PCR; TCRdb's version includes in-frame clones alone and lacks a portion of them. Among some 170,000 clones, 50% to 70% were seen once, and the ten largest hold about 0.081%. Germline V gives CDR1 LNHNV, CDR2 YYDKDF (reference sequence). Losses at the gene ends were 4 bases for V and 3 bases for J; bases not matched to a gene: 11. The CDR3 length is 17 residues. These data belong to a study of beta chain features in type 1 diabetes. Study-level information: Patients were similar to healthy donors in age and gender (as well as in cell yields).

Whole-study results and caveats: Type 1 diabetes patients showed a moderate but significant shortening of TCRB CDR3s in all four CD4+ subsets. Healthy donors had naive, central memory and Treg TCRB repertoires that appeared less similar than those seen among patients.

The sequenced sample consisted of naive CD4+ T cells from blood. The TCR sequence derives from a man aged 25-45 years with type 1 diabetes. The chain combines TRBV15 with TRBJ2-1; 8 bases are shared with TRBD1. The CDR3 protein is CATSKTSQGGIYNEQFF. CDR3 coding DNA: TGTGCCACCAGCAAAACCTCACAGGGGGGAATCTACAATGAGCAGTTCTTC.